Described below is a single TCR beta chain sequence and its context. This specimen comes from a study of cytomegalovirus exposure and HLA in healthy donors. The PCR employed 60 Vbeta primers together with 13 Jbeta primers. The table came from immunoSEQ multiplex PCR; TCRdb's copy has only in-frame clones and leaves some out. The data contain 100,000 to 150,000 clones, around 77% of them singletons. Trimming left V 3 bases short and J 7 bases short, with 10 bases between. Germline CDR1 is LNHDA and CDR2 is SQIVND (reference sequence). CDR3 length equals 13 residues. Source material: PBMCs. The receptor comes from a woman aged 55-69 years in good health and CMV-seronegative. The rearrangement joins TRBV19 to TRBJ1-5; D gene unclear. The CDR3 protein is CASSIGSFQPQHF. CDR3 sequence (DNA): TGTGCCAGTAGTATCGGGAGCTTCCAGCCCCAGCATTTT.